This is a list of T cell receptor beta chains from one sample in a study of monozygotic twins with inflammatory bowel disease. TCRdb reworked the 5' RACE reads into one entry per CDR3 protein, no DNA. In total, the table holds approximately 40,000 distinct CDR3 sequences. Sequenced sample: blood. The receptors were sampled from a human donor with ulcerative colitis or Crohn's disease, or a healthy co-twin of an affected twin (not recorded which). Each CDR3 is given with its conserved first and last residue. Where a row states a size, it is once, few, many or the class of an expanded clone; other rows omit it.

abundance	j_gene	v_gene	CDR3aa
-	TRBJ2-5	TRBV5-1	CASSETGRNQETQYF
-	TRBJ2-3	TRBV20-1	CSAREPLAAARDTQYF
-	TRBJ1-6	TRBV6-5	CASSYSTGVSYNSPLHF
-	TRBJ1-2	TRBV12-3/TRBV12-4	CASRPTGTGYGYTF
-	TRBJ2-7	TRBV30	CAWSRGGQLAYEQYF
-	TRBJ2-1	TRBV20-1	CSARPSPQRSYNEQFF
-	TRBJ1-1	TRBV11-3	CASSAGMFGTEAFF
-	TRBJ2-5	TRBV3-1	CASSQLSRETQYF
-	TRBJ1-4	TRBV7-6	CASSLDEKLFF
-	TRBJ1-2	TRBV20-1	CSAPEAGGYTF
-	TRBJ2-7	TRBV6-5	CASRSGATYEQYF
-	TRBJ1-2	TRBV6-1	CASSGRQNYGYTF
-	TRBJ1-2	TRBV27	CASSFPGGDGYTF
-	TRBJ2-3	TRBV10-1	CASSARGSIDTQYF
-	TRBJ1-1	TRBV7-9	CASSFQDRGDTEAFF
-	TRBJ2-1	TRBV20-1	CSASLGTGSPNEQFF
-	TRBJ2-5	TRBV15	CATSRSMGRGQETQYF
-	TRBJ2-7	TRBV5-1	CASSLSDRAYEQYF
-	TRBJ2-3	TRBV7-2	CASSPVLAGGNTQYF
-	TRBJ2-7	TRBV12-3/TRBV12-4	CASRMGQVSQYF
-	TRBJ2-7	TRBV5-8	CASSLVGGPLYEQYF
-	TRBJ1-5	TRBV11-2	CASSLGFGGQAQPQHF
-	TRBJ2-3	TRBV12-3/TRBV12-4	CASSPHRQKTSTDTQYF
-	TRBJ1-6	TRBV29-1	CSVRWAGGNSPLHF
-	TRBJ1-5	TRBV7-2	CASSPRGGPNQPQHF
-	TRBJ2-7	TRBV6-1	CASSPATGPPHYEQYF
-	TRBJ2-7	TRBV19	CASSRTVTYEQYF
medium-sized	TRBJ2-5	TRBV7-3	CASSLTNGRGETQYF
-	TRBJ2-1	TRBV11-2	CASSLGGLAYNEQFF
-	TRBJ2-3	TRBV18	CASSPGTSGPDTQYF
-	TRBJ1-1	TRBV30	CAWAQTRRREAFF
medium-sized	TRBJ2-4	TRBV10-1	CASGFVAKNIQYF
-	TRBJ1-1	TRBV7-8	CASSPPNPSGTEAFF
-	TRBJ1-5	TRBV9	CASSAGPADQPQHF
-	TRBJ1-5	TRBV7-2	CASSLYGEPGQPQHF
-	TRBJ2-7	TRBV28	CASSLGGSILGQYF
-	TRBJ1-2	TRBV30	CAWSQGSAGYTF
-	TRBJ2-7	TRBV5-1	CASSPTSGSKYEQYF
-	TRBJ2-3	TRBV20-1	CSARPRGGFTDTQYF
-	TRBJ1-1	TRBV20-1	CSARDLMGGPANTEAFF
-	TRBJ1-2	TRBV6-2/TRBV6-3	CASSGGSAARYTF
-	TRBJ1-5	TRBV25-1	CASSDNSAGGTATRPQHF
-	TRBJ2-5	TRBV5-1	CASRTDQETQYF
-	TRBJ2-3	TRBV20-1	CSARDPASGGVSDTQYF
-	TRBJ1-3	TRBV4-2	CASSQRIRDSGNTIYF
-	TRBJ2-1	TRBV5-1	CASSRTSGREGEQFF
-	TRBJ1-2	TRBV6-1	CASRAQVGYGYTF
-	TRBJ2-1	TRBV11-3	CASSRLAGAEQFF
-	TRBJ2-3	TRBV5-1	CASSLSDSGISTDTQYF
-	TRBJ1-3	TRBV5-1	CASSLELSRTSGNTIYF
-	TRBJ2-1	TRBV30	CAWTSGGASVLNNEQFF
-	TRBJ1-2	TRBV6-1	CASSETSTHGYTF
-	TRBJ1-5	TRBV20-1	CSARAPSGSNQPQHF
-	TRBJ1-1	TRBV20-1	CSARDYGQMNTEAFF
-	TRBJ1-1	TRBV4-3	CASSLHTGAMNTEAFF
-	TRBJ1-1	TRBV5-1	CASSLDSTEAFF
-	TRBJ2-1	TRBV5-1	CASSRDTDYNEQFF